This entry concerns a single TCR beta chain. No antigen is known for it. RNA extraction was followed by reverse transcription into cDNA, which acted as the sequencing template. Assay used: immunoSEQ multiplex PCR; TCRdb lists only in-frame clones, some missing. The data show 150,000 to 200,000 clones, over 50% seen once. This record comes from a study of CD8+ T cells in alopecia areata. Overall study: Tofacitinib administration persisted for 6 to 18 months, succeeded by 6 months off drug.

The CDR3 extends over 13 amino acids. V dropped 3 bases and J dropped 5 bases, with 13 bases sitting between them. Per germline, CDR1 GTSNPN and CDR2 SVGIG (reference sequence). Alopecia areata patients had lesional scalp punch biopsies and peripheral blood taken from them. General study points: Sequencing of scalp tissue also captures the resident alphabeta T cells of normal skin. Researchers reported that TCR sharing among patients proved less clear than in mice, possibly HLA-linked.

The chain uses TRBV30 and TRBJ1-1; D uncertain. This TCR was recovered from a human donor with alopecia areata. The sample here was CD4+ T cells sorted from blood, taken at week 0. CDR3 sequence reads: CAWSRTTWTEAFF. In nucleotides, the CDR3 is TGTGCCTGGAGCCGAACTACCTGGACTGAAGCTTTCTTT.